This T cell receptor beta chain is from a study of blood T cell repertoires in COVID-19. Germline V gives CDR1 SQVTM, CDR2 ANQGSEA. V lost 5 bases and J 8 bases, leaving 21 bases between the germline ends. The length of the CDR3 is 14 residues. TCRdb's copy holds only in-frame clones and misses some; the assay was immunoSEQ multiplex PCR. Of around 70,000 clones listed, about 80% are singletons. The chain has TRBV29-1 and TRBJ1-2; weak D call: TRBD1 (6 bases). Sequenced material: peripheral blood. This receptor was taken from a man in his 60s with acute or convalescent COVID-19. CDR3 bases: TGCAGCGTTACCGTCGGGGGGCAGATCAACGGCTACACCTTC. It specifies CSVTVGGQINGYTF.